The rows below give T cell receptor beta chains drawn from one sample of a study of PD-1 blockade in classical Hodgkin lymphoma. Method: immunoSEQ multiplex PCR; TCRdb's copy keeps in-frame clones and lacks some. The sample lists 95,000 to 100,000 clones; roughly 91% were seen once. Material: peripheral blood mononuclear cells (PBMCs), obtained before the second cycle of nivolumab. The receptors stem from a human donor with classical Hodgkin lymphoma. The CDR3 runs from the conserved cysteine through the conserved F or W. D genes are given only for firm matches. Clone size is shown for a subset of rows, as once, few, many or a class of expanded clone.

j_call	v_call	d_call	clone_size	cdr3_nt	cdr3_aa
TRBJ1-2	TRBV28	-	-	TGTGCCAGCAGTTTAATAGGTTTGGGCCCACCATCCTTGAATGGCTACACCTTC	CASSLIGLGPPSLNGYTF
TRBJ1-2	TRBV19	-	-	TGTGCCAGTAGTAAGGGGCCCGGAAACTATGGCTACACCTTC	CASSKGPGNYGYTF
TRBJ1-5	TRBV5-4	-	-	TGTGCCAGCAGCTTGGGACGGGGGGCCAATCAGCCCCAGCATTTT	CASSLGRGANQPQHF
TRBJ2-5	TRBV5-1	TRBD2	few	TGCGCCAGCAGCTTGTGGTCTAGCGGCCTACAAGAGACCCAGTACTTC	CASSLWSSGLQETQYF
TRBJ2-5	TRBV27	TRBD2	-	TGTGCCAGCAGTTTCGCCTACCAACTCCGGACTAGCGGGGTTGAGACCCAGTACTTC	CASSFAYQLRTSGVETQYF
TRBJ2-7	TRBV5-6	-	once	TGTGCCAGCAGCCCGGTCCGGGGCGAGCAGTACTTC	CASSPVRGEQYF
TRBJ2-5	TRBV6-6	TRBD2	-	TGTGCCAGCCGTGGGCGGGGGGGTTGGGAGACCCAGTACTTC	CASRGRGGWETQYF
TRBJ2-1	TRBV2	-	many	TGTGCCAGCAGCACTACAGGGGAGGTTCACAATGAGCAGTTCTTC	CASSTTGEVHNEQFF
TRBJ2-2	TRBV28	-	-	TGTGCCAGCAGTTTATTTCCCCGACGCGTCAGGGTGGACACCGGGGAGCTGTTTTTT	CASSLFPRRVRVDTGELFF
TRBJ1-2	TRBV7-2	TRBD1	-	TGTGCCAGCAGCTTAGTTCAGGGGGGCCCTAACTATGGCTACACCTTC	CASSLVQGGPNYGYTF
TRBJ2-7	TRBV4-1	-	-	TGCGCCAGCAGCCAAGACCTGGGTTCCTACGAGCAGTACTTC	CASSQDLGSYEQYF
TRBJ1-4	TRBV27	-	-	TGTGCCAGCAGTTTTTGGGGGTTTAATGAAAAACTGTTTTTT	CASSFWGFNEKLFF
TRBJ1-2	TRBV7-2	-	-	TGTGCCAGCAGCTTAGTTGTGGGTATCCTAAATGGCTACACCTTC	CASSLVVGILNGYTF
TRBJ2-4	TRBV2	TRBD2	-	TGTGCCAGCAGTGGGACTAGCGGAGAGATAGCCAAAAACATTCAGTACTTC	CASSGTSGEIAKNIQYF
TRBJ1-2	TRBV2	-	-	TGTGCCAGCGGACGGGAGGCGGCGGGCTATGGCTACACCTTC	CASGREAAGYGYTF
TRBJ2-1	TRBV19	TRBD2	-	TGTGCCAGCGAGGGACTAGCGGGGTACAATGAGCAGTTCTTC	CASEGLAGYNEQFF
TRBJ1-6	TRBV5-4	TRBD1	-	TGTGCCAGCAGCCCAGACAGGGGTGGTCGGCCACCCCTCCACTTT	CASSPDRGGRPPLHF
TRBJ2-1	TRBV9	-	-	TGTGCCAGCAGCACCCGGACTGGGGCCTACAATGAGCAGTTCTTC	CASSTRTGAYNEQFF
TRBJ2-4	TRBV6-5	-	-	TGTGCCAGCAGTCCCAGACAGGTATCTTGGAAGTACTTC	CASSPRQVSWKYF
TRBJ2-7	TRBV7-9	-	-	TGTGCCAGCAGCTTCGGGGCCCCAGGGAAGGGGACCTACGAGCAGTACTTC	CASSFGAPGKGTYEQYF
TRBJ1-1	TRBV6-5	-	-	TGTGCCAGCAGAAAGAGCTTCATGAACACTGAAGCTTTCTTT	CASRKSFMNTEAFF
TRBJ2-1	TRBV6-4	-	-	TGTGCCAGCAGTGACTCGATAACGAGAGGGGTTTCCTACAATGAGCAGTTCTTC	CASSDSITRGVSYNEQFF
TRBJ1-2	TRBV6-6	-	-	TGTGCCAGCAGTTACGGGCCTTCTGGGGACTACACCTTC	CASSYGPSGDYTF
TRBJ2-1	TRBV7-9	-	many	TGTGCCAGCAGCCCATCTTCTGGGTATGAGCAGTTCTTC	CASSPSSGYEQFF
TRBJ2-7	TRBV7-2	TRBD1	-	TGTGCCAGCAGCCCCGCGGACAGGGGGGGCGAGCAGTACTTC	CASSPADRGGEQYF
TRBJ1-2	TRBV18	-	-	TGTGCCAGCTCACCAAAGGAGAACTATGGCTACACCTTC	CASSPKENYGYTF
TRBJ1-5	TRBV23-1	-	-	TGCGCCAGCAGTCACCTACGGGGTCAGCCCCAGCATTTT	CASSHLRGQPQHF
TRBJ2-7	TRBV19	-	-	TGTGCCAGTAGTATGGTGGGACTCCCCCGAACCCCCTCAGACGAGCAGTACTTC	CASSMVGLPRTPSDEQYF
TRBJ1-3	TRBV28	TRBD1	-	TGTGCCAGCAGTGTTCAAGCCCAGGGGGCTGGAAACACCATATATTTT	CASSVQAQGAGNTIYF
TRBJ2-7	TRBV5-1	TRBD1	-	TGCGCCAGCAGGGGGACAGGGGCCTACGAGCAGTACTTC	CASRGTGAYEQYF
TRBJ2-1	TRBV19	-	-	TGTGCCAGTAAACGGGACACCTACAATGAGCAGTTCTTC	CASKRDTYNEQFF
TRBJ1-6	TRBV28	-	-	TGTGCCAGCAGTTTCCACGCGGCAGTTCTCAATTCACCCCTCCACTTT	CASSFHAAVLNSPLHF
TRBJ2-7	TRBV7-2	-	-	TGTGCCAGCGGCTACGAGCAGTACTTC	CASGYEQYF
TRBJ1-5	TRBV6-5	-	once	TGTGCCAGCAGTTACTCGGGCGAGGCACGGCAGCCCCAGCATTTT	CASSYSGEARQPQHF
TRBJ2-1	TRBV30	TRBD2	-	TGTGCCTGGATTGGGGGGGGGAGCTCCTACAATGAGCAGTTCTTC	CAWIGGGSSYNEQFF
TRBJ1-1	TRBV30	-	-	TGTGCCTGGAGTATGGGACAAACTGAAGCTTTCTTT	CAWSMGQTEAFF
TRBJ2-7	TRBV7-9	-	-	TGTGCCAGCAGGCGGTTGATGTCCTACGAGCAGTACTTC	CASRRLMSYEQYF
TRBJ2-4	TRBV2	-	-	TGTGCCTCTTGGGGGAGGGGGTCGGGGGGCATTCAGTACTTC	CASWGRGSGGIQYF
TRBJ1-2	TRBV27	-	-	TGTGCCAGCAGTCAGGGGTCTGGTTATGGCTACACCTTC	CASSQGSGYGYTF
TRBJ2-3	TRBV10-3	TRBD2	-	TGTGCCATCAGTCTAGCGGGGGGCACAGATACGCAGTATTTT	CAISLAGGTDTQYF
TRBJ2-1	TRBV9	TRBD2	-	TGTGCCAGCAGCGTAGTTACTACTAGCGGCTACAATGAGCAGTTCTTC	CASSVVTTSGYNEQFF
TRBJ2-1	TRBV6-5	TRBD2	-	TGTGCCAGCAGCCCGCGAACTAGCGACAATGAGCAGTTCTTC	CASSPRTSDNEQFF
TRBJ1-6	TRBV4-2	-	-	TGTGCCAGCAGCCAAGTGGGTCACAGCTCCTATAATTCACCCCTCCACTTT	CASSQVGHSSYNSPLHF
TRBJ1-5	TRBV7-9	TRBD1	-	TGTGCCAGCAGCTTAGGGGCTGGACAGGGCCGCAATCAGCCCCAGCATTTT	CASSLGAGQGRNQPQHF
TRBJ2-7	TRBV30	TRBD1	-	TGTGCCTGGACGGGACCACAGGGGGCCGGCGAGCAGTACTTC	CAWTGPQGAGEQYF
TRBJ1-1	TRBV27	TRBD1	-	TGTGCCAGCAGTTTGAGGACAGGGGCGGCTTTCTTT	CASSLRTGAAFF
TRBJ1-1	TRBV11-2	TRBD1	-	TGTGCCAGCAGCCTCCAGGGGGCTGAGAACACTGAAGCTTTCTTT	CASSLQGAENTEAFF
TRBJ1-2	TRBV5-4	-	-	TGTGCCAGCAGAGGGGGTGACTATGGCTACACCTTC	CASRGGDYGYTF
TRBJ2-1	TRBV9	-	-	TGTGCCAGCAGCGTAGCTACAGGGCGGGGCGACTCCTACAATGAGCAGTTCTTC	CASSVATGRGDSYNEQFF
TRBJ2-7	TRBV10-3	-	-	TGTGCCATCAGTGAGTCCTCCTACGAGCAGTACTTC	CAISESSYEQYF
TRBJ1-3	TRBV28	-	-	TGTGCCAGCACCTTAACTAGTCGAGGAAACACCATATATTTT	CASTLTSRGNTIYF
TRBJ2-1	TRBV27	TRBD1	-	TGTGCCAGCAGTACGGACAGGGCGGTGAATGAGCAGTTCTTC	CASSTDRAVNEQFF
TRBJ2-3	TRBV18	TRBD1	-	TGTGCCAGCTCACCCATCCCGGGACAGAGCACAGATACGCAGTATTTT	CASSPIPGQSTDTQYF
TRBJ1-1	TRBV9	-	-	TGTGCCAGCAGCGTAATCCACAGGGCGGACACTGAAGCTTTCTTT	CASSVIHRADTEAFF